These 26 T cell receptor beta chains were sequenced from one sample in a study of beta chain features in type 1 diabetes. As every portion of the isolated RNA was reverse transcribed, the sequencing read expressed TCRB transcripts. The data were produced by immunoSEQ multiplex PCR, yet TCRdb's version contains in-frame clones alone and is incomplete. The sample consists of under 550,000 clones, about 10% of them appearing once. Sequencing was done on a sample of naive CD4+ T cells from blood. The receptors stem from a woman younger than 30 in good health.

This clone was seen a handful of times. The chain couples TRBV27 to TRBJ2-7, with D possibly matching TRBD2 (5 bases). This CDR3 comprises 14 residues. Deletions cut 6 bases from V and 3 bases from J, with 15 bases between. Germline V lookup: CDR1 MNHEY, CDR2 SMNVEV (reference sequence). Here the CDR3 reads CASREGFSSYEQYV. CDR3 coding DNA: TGTGCCAGCAGAGAGGGCTTTTCGAGCTACGAGCAGTACGTC.

This clone appeared a few times. The V call is TRBV9, the J call TRBJ2-5; TRBD1 might be the D (7 bases). The germline V gene encodes CDR1 SGDLS and CDR2 YYNGEE. The CDR3 has 15 amino acids. Trimming stripped 2 bases from V and 5 bases from J, with 16 bases between. The CDR3 reads CASSVTTGAGETQYF. CDR3 DNA sequence: TGTGCCAGCAGCGTTACTACAGGGGCGGGGGAGACCCAGTACTTC.

This clone was observed a handful of times. The chain has TRBV29-1 and TRBJ2-5; tentatively, D is TRBD1 (6 bases). Germline lookup yields CDR1 SQVTM and CDR2 ANQGSEA. V dropped 7 bases and J dropped 1 base, with 7 bases sitting between them. This CDR3 has 11 amino acids. The CDR3 sequence is CSGGPQETQYF. The DNA of the CDR3 is TGCAGCGGGGGGCCCCAAGAGACCCAGTACTTC. The whole variable domain, filled in from reference TRBV29-1 and TRBJ2-5, reads SAVISQKPSRDICQRGTSLTIQCQVDSQVTMMFWYRQQPGQSLTLIATANQGSEATYESGFVIDKFPISRPNLTFSTLTVSNMSPEDSSIYLCSGGPQETQYFGPGTRLLVL.

This clone was seen a handful of times. This chain connects TRBV15 to TRBJ2-3; D tentatively fits TRBD1 or TRBD2 (5 bases each). The CDR3 is 18 residues long. V lost 4 bases, J lost 8 bases, and 28 bases lay in between. Germline assignment: CDR1 LNHNV and CDR2 YYDKDF (reference sequence). CDR3 in amino acids: CATSTTTTPGTGSRTQYF. CDR3 nucleotides: TGTGCCACCAGCACAACCACTACCCCCGGGACGGGCAGTCGTACGCAGTATTTT.

This clone was counted between two and nine times. This CDR3 is CSVASGTGANQPQHF. As DNA, the CDR3 is TGCAGCGTCGCCTCCGGGACAGGGGCCAATCAGCCCCAGCATTTT. The V and J genes are TRBV29-1 and TRBJ1-5, with TRBD1 matching 10 bases. The length of the CDR3 is 15 residues. The germline CDR1 and CDR2 sequences are SQVTM and ANQGSEA. V was clipped by 6 bases and J by 3 bases; unmatched bases: 8.

This clone occurred a few times. The chain links TRBV6-6 to TRBJ2-7; 9 bases fit TRBD2. CDR1 is MNHNY and CDR2 is SVGAGI in the germline V gene (reference sequence). The CDR3 consists of 13 residues. With 9 bases clipped from V and 3 bases from J, the junction kept 6 bases outside the gene matches. For the CDR3, the DNA is TGTGCCAGTAGAGCGGGGGGTAACTACGAGCAGTACTTC. It codes for CASRAGGNYEQYF.

This chain uses TRBV20-1 with TRBJ2-7, with D uncertain. The CDR3 consists of 11 residues. With 6 bases removed from V and 2 bases from J, the gap between germline ends came to 8 bases. The germline CDR1 and CDR2 sequences are DFQATT and SNEGSKA (reference sequence). CDR3 region: CSARTAYEQYF. CDR3 DNA: TGCAGTGCGAGAACAGCCTACGAGCAGTACTTC.

The chain recombines TRBV7-8 with TRBJ2-1; D is ambiguous. CDR3 length equals 11 residues. Germline V gene lookup returns CDR1 SGHVS and CDR2 FQNEAQ. Trimming pared 2 bases from V and 6 bases from J, leaving 2 bases between. CDR3 in amino acids: CASSLINEQFF. For the CDR3, the DNA is TGTGCCAGCAGCTTAATCAATGAGCAGTTCTTC. The whole variable domain, remainder taken from reference TRBV7-8 and TRBJ2-1, is GAGVSQSPRYKVAKRGQDVALRCDPISGHVSLFWYQQALGQGPEFLTYFQNEAQLDKSGLPSDRFFAERPEGSVSTLKIQRTQQEDSAVYLCASSLINEQFFGPGTRLTVL.

This clone was seen only a few times. This rearrangement joins TRBV4-2 to TRBJ2-2; 7 bases are shared with TRBD2. In germline, CDR1 is LGHNA, CDR2 YNFKEQ. Trimming took 0 bases from V and 1 from J; bases not matched to a gene: 8. The CDR3 loop spans 18 amino acids. For the CDR3, the DNA is TGTGCCAGCAGCCAAGATCAATGGCGGGGGAGGAACACCGGGGAGCTGTTTTTT. Amino acids: CASSQDQWRGRNTGELFF.

J is TRBJ1-5 and V is TRBV18; D unclear. Trimming removed 1 base from V and 2 bases from J, with 6 bases in between. CDR3 length: 14 residues. The germline V gene encodes CDR1 KGHSH and CDR2 LQKENI. CDR3 DNA: TGTGCCAGCTCACCACGTGAGGGCAATCAGCCCCAGCATTTT. It codes for CASSPREGNQPQHF.

A few counts support this clone. V and J are TRBV7-9 and TRBJ2-1; D unresolved. This CDR3 contains 12 residues. V was pared by 0 bases and J by 9 bases, with 6 bases between. Germline loops: CDR1 SEHNR, CDR2 FQNEAQ (reference sequence). The CDR3, as DNA: TGTGCCAGCAGCTTAGCGTTGATTGAGCAGTTCTTC. Its protein product is CASSLALIEQFF. Complete variable domain (other parts from reference TRBV7-9 and TRBJ2-1): DTGVSQNPRHKITKRGQNVTFRCDPISEHNRLYWYRQTLGQGPEFLTYFQNEAQLEKSRLLSDRFSAERPKGSFSTLEIQRTEQGDSAMYLCASSLALIEQFFGPGTRLTVL.

This chain uses TRBV6-6 with TRBJ2-1; 9 nucleotides line up with TRBD2. V was clipped by 7 bases and J by 12 bases; unmatched bases: 7. The CDR3 has 12 residues. Germline V lookup: CDR1 MNHNY, CDR2 SVGAGI (reference sequence). In nucleotides, the CDR3 is TGTGCCAGCACGGGACTAGCAGCGTGGCAGTTCTTC. Protein: CASTGLAAWQFF.

The rearrangement joins TRBV5-1 to TRBJ1-1; D remains unclear. The length of the CDR3 is 14 residues. Looked up from germline, CDR1 is SGHRS and CDR2 is YFSETQ. Trimming pared 0 bases from V and 7 bases from J, leaving 13 bases between. As DNA, the CDR3 is TGCGCCAGCAGCTTGGAGGGCATGGCGAATGAAGCTTTCTTT. It is translated as CASSLEGMANEAFF.

This clone has only a few counts. The CDR3 loop is CAISEFDRSGSYEQYV. CDR3 coding DNA: TGTGCCATCAGTGAGTTTGACAGATCTGGCTCCTACGAGCAGTACGTC. V and J are TRBV10-3 and TRBJ2-7; tentative D call: TRBD1 (5 bases). Deletions cut 1 base from V and 0 bases from J, with 13 bases between. The CDR3 has 16 residues. Germline V CDR1 and CDR2: ENHRY, SYGVKD.

This clone was observed a handful of times. V gene TRBV28 combines with J gene TRBJ2-7; the match to TRBD1 covers 10 bases. This CDR3 region has 14 residues. V shed 8 bases, J shed 3 bases, and the junction held 7 bases outside the gene matches. Germline CDR1 MDHEN, CDR2 SYDVKM. In nucleotides, the CDR3 is TGTGCCAGCGGAGGGGGGACAGGGGTCTACGAGCAGTACGTC. This gives the protein CASGGGTGVYEQYV.

A few counts support this clone. The J gene is TRBJ2-1, the V gene TRBV7-9; TRBD2 is a possible D gene (6 bases). V was cut by 3 bases and J by 5 bases, with 17 bases left in between. In germline, CDR1 is SEHNR, CDR2 FQNEAQ (reference sequence). This CDR3 contains 16 residues. The chain's CDR3 is CASSLFLGLTNNEQFF. The DNA of the CDR3 is TGTGCCAGCAGCTTGTTTCTGGGACTGACAAACAATGAGCAGTTCTTC.

The chain joins TRBV30 to TRBJ1-1; possibly TRBD1 for D (6 bases). Per germline, CDR1 GTSNPN and CDR2 SVGIG (reference sequence). The CDR3 is 12 residues long. Trimming took off 3 bases at V and 5 bases at J, with 10 bases between the two ends. The CDR3 DNA is TGTGCCTGGAGCAGGGGAGCTACTGAAGCTTTCTTT. Amino acids: CAWSRGATEAFF.

The rearrangement uses TRBV7-2 and TRBJ2-7; 8 positions agree with TRBD1. V dropped 8 bases and J dropped 3; count of bases not matched to a gene: 6. CDR1 and CDR2 from the germline V gene are SGHTA and FQGNSA. The CDR3 consists of 13 residues. CDR3 protein: CASGRQGRYEQYV. The CDR3 nucleotides are TGTGCCAGCGGACGACAGGGGCGCTACGAGCAGTACGTC.

The chain has TRBV7-2 and TRBJ2-7; 7 positions match TRBD2. The CDR3 runs to 14 residues. Germline lookup yields CDR1 SGHTA and CDR2 FQGNSA. The trim removed 1 base at V and 2 bases at J, leaving 2 bases unmatched. CDR3 in amino acids: CASSLVGRAYEQYF. The CDR3 coding sequence is TGTGCCAGCAGCTTAGTTGGGAGGGCCTACGAGCAGTACTTC.

This rearrangement joins TRBV18 to TRBJ2-7; no firm D call. Deletions cut 3 bases from V and 3 bases from J, with 6 bases between. This CDR3 has 12 residues. Germline V gene lookup returns CDR1 KGHSH and CDR2 LQKENI. As DNA, the CDR3 is TGTGCCAGCTCACCCGTTGACTACGAGCAGTACTTC. It yields the protein CASSPVDYEQYF.

This clone has more than one count but fewer than ten. The rearrangement joins TRBV6-6 to TRBJ2-3; D unclear. This CDR3 is 12 amino acids long. V was trimmed by 6 bases and J by 1 base, leaving 5 bases between them. Per the germline V gene, CDR1 is MNHNY and CDR2 is SVGAGI (reference sequence). The CDR3 nucleotides are TGTGCCAGCAGATATGGCACAGATACGCAGTATTTT. Translating gives CASRYGTDTQYF.

This rearrangement joins TRBV7-2 to TRBJ2-5, with 10 bases fitting TRBD2. The CDR3 totals 13 residues. Per the germline V gene, CDR1 is SGHTA and CDR2 is FQGNSA. Trimming took 10 bases from V and 3 from J; bases not matched to a gene: 5. The CDR3 region has the DNA TGTGCCACACGTAGCGGGGGGAAAGAGACCCAGTACTTC. Protein product: CATRSGGKETQYF.

The rearrangement links TRBV11-3 to TRBJ2-4; no firm D call. Germline V CDR1 and CDR2: SGHNT, YENEEA. The length of the CDR3 is 16 residues. Between the trimmed V and J ends, which lost 5 bases and 0 bases, there was a span of 14 bases. Here the CDR3 DNA reads TGTGCCAGCAGCCTCAACAGAGGCCTAGCCAAAAACATTCAGTACTTC. As protein: CASSLNRGLAKNIQYF. The full variable domain, its missing parts supplied by reference TRBV11-3 and TRBJ2-4, is EAGVVQSPRYKIIEKKQPVAFWCNPISGHNTLYWYLQNLGQGPELLIRYENEEAVDDSQLPKDRFSAERLKGVDSTLKIQPAELGDSAVYLCASSLNRGLAKNIQYFGAGTRLSVL.

This clone was seen just once. The chain recombines TRBV7-8 with TRBJ1-6; D gene ambiguous. The CDR3 has 17 residues. CDR1 is SGHVS, CDR2 FQNEAQ, per germline. Trimming removed 3 bases from V and 3 bases from J, with 15 bases in between. The CDR3 region has the DNA TGTGCCAGCAGCTTGGGTAGACGGCGTAGCTATAATTCACCCCTCCACTTT. It codes for CASSLGRRRSYNSPLHF.

The J gene is TRBJ2-7, the V gene TRBV7-2; D remains ambiguous. Germline CDR1 is SGHTA and CDR2 is FQGNSA. V was clipped by 2 bases and J by 0 bases, with 8 bases between them. The CDR3 extends over 14 amino acids. Here the CDR3 reads CASSLKGSSYEQYF. The CDR3 nucleotides are TGTGCCAGCAGCTTAAAGGGAAGCTCCTACGAGCAGTACTTC. The entire variable domain, with the rest obtained from reference TRBV7-2 and TRBJ2-7, is as follows: GAGVSQSPSNKVTEKGKDVELRCDPISGHTALYWYRQSLGQGLEFLIYFQGNSAPDKSGLPSDRFSAERTGGSVSTLTIQRTQQEDSAVYLCASSLKGSSYEQYFGPGTRLTVT.

This clone appeared a few times. The chain has TRBV4-1 and TRBJ1-2, with D possibly matching TRBD1 (6 bases). With 1 base removed from V and 1 base from J, the gap between germline ends came to 10 bases. Germline CDR1 is MGHRA and CDR2 is YSYEKL. This CDR3 comprises 15 residues. CDR3 protein: CASSQVGRGNYGYTF. CDR3 bases: TGCGCCAGCAGCCAAGTAGGCAGGGGTAACTATGGCTACACCTTC.